This T cell receptor beta chain was identified in a study of T-cell reconstitution after alpha-beta-depleted transplantation in children. General study results and limits: From newly produced T cells came most of the T-cell counts and diversity one year after transplant. TCRbeta diversity was high at day 60 in some patients (a result of surviving recipient T cells and thymic progenitors). Where alpha-beta T cells came from about two months after transplant was reportedly several hundred expanded graft clones.

As concerns this clonotype: Its antigen is still unknown.

TCRbeta library preparation incorporated unique molecular identifiers. Using its own MiXCR run on the PCR reads, TCRdb lists one record per CDR3 protein. The sample records around 670,000 distinct CDR3 sequences, around 13% being singletons. Specimen: PBMCs, collected before TCRalphabeta/CD19-depleted stem cell transplant. This sequence was found in a girl aged 2-10 years with congenital amegakaryocytic thrombocytopenia, due to receive a stem cell transplant.

The CDR3 protein is CASSPGSRQSSYNEQFF. Written as DNA, the CDR3 is TGTGCCAGCTCACCCGGATCCCGGCAAAGCTCCTACAATGAGCAGTTCTTC. V gene TRBV18 combines with J gene TRBJ2-1, with unresolved D. V dropped 3 bases and J dropped 0 bases, with 15 bases sitting between them. Germline-derived CDR1 and CDR2 are KGHSH and LQKENI. CDR3 length equals 17 residues.